This TCR beta chain was documented in a study of control samples from healthy donors and cancer patients. Generated by immunoSEQ multiplex PCR, the TCRdb table keeps only in-frame clones and is missing some. The data hold roughly 69,000 clones, with around 87% observed a single time. This CDR3 region has 13 residues. Germline CDR1 and CDR2: SGHTA and FQGTGA. Deletions cut 3 bases from V and 1 base from J, with 3 bases between. Sample: PBMCs. The receptor was derived from a woman aged 45-65 years with head and neck cancer. The chain carries TRBV7-3 and TRBJ2-2, with D uncertain. The CDR3 nucleotides are TGTGCCAGCAGCTTCGAGAACACCGGGGAGCTGTTTTTT. This codes for CASSFENTGELFF.